One sample yielded the 12 T cell receptor beta chains listed below, sequenced in a study of control samples from healthy donors and cancer patients. The repertoire was sequenced with immunoSEQ multiplex PCR; TCRdb's copy has only in-frame clones and lacks some. The sample includes about 55,000 clones, 70% to 90% of them seen just once. Sequencing used blood. The receptors originated from a man in his fifties or sixties in good health.

This chain connects TRBV28 to TRBJ1-2; TRBD1 aligns across 8 bases. The V gene's germline CDR1 is MDHEN and CDR2 SYDVKM. V was pared by 5 bases and J by 7 bases, with 9 bases of the junction left unmatched. The CDR3 runs 14 residues. Here the CDR3 reads CASSLPDRDAGYTF. CDR3 in DNA: TGTGCCAGCAGTCTACCGGACAGGGACGCTGGCTACACCTTC.

The V and J genes are TRBV5-4 and TRBJ2-6, with 7 bases aligning to TRBD1. J lost 2 bases, V lost 7 bases, and 6 bases had no gene match. Germline CDR1 reads SGHNT; CDR2 reads YYREEE (reference sequence). The CDR3 has 15 amino acids. The chain's CDR3 is CASGVGTAGANVLTF. CDR3 DNA sequence: TGTGCCAGCGGGGTGGGGACAGCTGGGGCCAACGTCCTGACTTTC.

In DNA form, the CDR3 reads TGTGCCGGGGGGGGACAGTCTAATCAGCCCCAGCATTTT. It translates to CAGGGQSNQPQHF. V is TRBV6-6 and J is TRBJ1-5; TRBD1 agrees at 7 bases. V lost 11 bases and J lost 4; bases outside the gene matches: 8. Germline V lookup: CDR1 MNHNY, CDR2 SVGAGI (reference sequence). This CDR3 is 13 amino acids long.

The table lists this clone with a few counts. This same CDR3 is encoded by further DNA sequences in the sample. The chain uses TRBV6-2 or TRBV6-3 and TRBJ1-1; D not certain. Germline V gives CDR1 MNHEY, CDR2 SVGEGT. V lost 2 bases and J 5 bases, leaving 3 bases between the germline ends. The CDR3 runs 11 residues. CDR3 protein: CASSYGTEAFF. The CDR3 nucleotides are TGTGCCAGCAGTTACGGGACTGAAGCTTTCTTT.

A single count supports this clone. This sequence joins TRBV24-1 and TRBJ2-3; D gene ambiguous. CDR1 is KGHDR and CDR2 is SFDVKD in the germline V gene. The CDR3 runs 13 residues. V was cut by 1 base and J by 4 bases, with 5 bases left in between. The CDR3 DNA follows: TGTGCCACCAGTGATTTTTCGCCAGATACGCAGTATTTT. As protein: CATSDFSPDTQYF.

The chain employs TRBV5-8 and TRBJ1-1; D is perhaps TRBD1 (5 bases). Germline CDR1 SGHTS, CDR2 YDEGEE. V lost 0 bases to trimming and J lost 5 bases, with 11 bases between them. The CDR3 loop spans 14 amino acids. The CDR3 coding sequence is TGTGCCAGCAGCTTGGCAGGGTATGAGACTGAAGCTTTCTTT. Protein sequence: CASSLAGYETEAFF.

This clone showed up just once. The chain recombines TRBV30 with TRBJ1-1, with 10 bases that match TRBD1. The germline V gene has CDR1 GTSNPN and CDR2 SVGIG (reference sequence). The CDR3 has 15 residues. Losses at the gene ends were 1 base for V and 3 bases for J; bases not matched to a gene: 5. The CDR3 loop is CAWSAPGQGHTEAFF. Written as DNA, the CDR3 is TGTGCCTGGAGTGCCCCGGGACAGGGGCACACTGAAGCTTTCTTT. Variable domain in full (rest from reference TRBV30 and TRBJ1-1): SQTIHQWPATLVQPVGSPLSLECTVEGTSNPNLYWYRQAAGRGLQLLFYSVGIGQISSEVPQNLSASRPQDRQFILSSKKLLLSDSGFYLCAWSAPGQGHTEAFFGQGTRLTVV.

This clone came up a few times. The V and J genes are TRBV27 and TRBJ2-7; 7 nucleotides line up with TRBD2. V shed 4 bases and J 7 bases; nucleotides not matched to a gene: 7. The CDR3 is made up of 13 amino acids. Germline CDR1 is MNHEY and CDR2 is SMNVEV (reference sequence). The CDR3 region is CASSSQGEGEQYF. The CDR3 DNA follows: TGTGCCAGCAGTTCCCAAGGGGAGGGGGAGCAGTACTTC.

This chain connects TRBV14 to TRBJ2-5; 8 positions match TRBD1. V was pared by 5 bases and J by 5 bases, with 16 bases of the junction left unmatched. This CDR3 has 17 residues. Germline loops: CDR1 SGHDN, CDR2 FVKESK. The CDR3 loop reads CASSKGPRTGLWETQYF. DNA of the CDR3: TGTGCCAGCAGCAAAGGACCCCGGACAGGGCTGTGGGAGACCCAGTACTTC. Filled out from reference TRBV14 and TRBJ2-5, the complete variable domain reads EAGVTQFPSHSVIEKGQTVTLRCDPISGHDNLYWYRRVMGKEIKFLLHFVKESKQDESGMPNNRFLAERTGGTYSTLKVQPAELEDSGVYFCASSKGPRTGLWETQYFGPGTRLLVL.

This rearrangement joins TRBV12-3 or TRBV12-4 to TRBJ1-5; a weak D match, TRBD1 (5 bases). V was clipped by 6 bases and J by 4 bases, with 10 bases between them. CDR3 size: 13 residues. CDR3 in DNA: TGTGCCAGCAGCCAGGGAGGGAATCAGCCCCAGCATTTT. Protein: CASSQGGNQPQHF.

This rearrangement joins TRBV2 to TRBJ1-2; 12 nucleotides line up with TRBD1. Germline CDR1 is SNHLY and CDR2 is FYNNEI. The V and J ends lost 3 bases and 8 bases, in that order; junction bases with no gene match: 7. This CDR3 contains 15 residues. CDR3 nucleotide sequence: TGTGCCAGCAGTGATAGGGGACAGGGGGCAAGGGGCTACACCTTC. The encoded protein is CASSDRGQGARGYTF.

CDR3 sequence: CATSRDLRHEQFF. DNA of the CDR3: TGTGCCACCAGCAGAGATCTCCGGCATGAGCAGTTCTTC. The chain employs TRBV15 and TRBJ2-1; no clear D. Germline CDR1 and CDR2: LNHNV and YYDKDF (reference sequence). The CDR3 loop spans 13 amino acids. Between the trimmed V and J ends, which lost 0 bases and 8 bases, there was a span of 8 bases.